The T cell receptor (beta chain) described here comes from a study of blood T cell repertoires in COVID-19. Study-wide background: Collection of acute and convalescent COVID-19 samples took place in the United States, Italy and Spain. Sample material is recorded as cDNA or gDNA derived from T cells, B-cell-depleted T cells, or PBMCs.

In the authors' workflow: By means of reference gene primer amplification, nucleated cell counts were estimated. Some clones are missing from TCRdb's copy, which holds only in-frame ones; the method was immunoSEQ multiplex PCR. Clone size and V and J calls were adopted from that table, with D and trimming inferred from the DNA. The data hold a few hundred thousand clones, with around four fifths observed a single time. Trimming took off 5 bases at V and 4 bases at J, with 14 bases between the two ends. The CDR3 loop spans 14 amino acids. The germline gives CDR1 MNHEY, CDR2 SVGEGT. This TCR was recovered from a man aged 25 to 40 who had recovered from COVID-19. The sequenced material came from peripheral blood. The chain couples TRBV6-2 or TRBV6-3 to TRBJ1-1, with D possibly TRBD1 on 6 matching bases. The CDR3 region has the DNA TGTGCCAGCAGTCCCCGCGGGGGCGGCACTGAAGCTTTCTTT. Translated: CASSPRGGGTEAFF.